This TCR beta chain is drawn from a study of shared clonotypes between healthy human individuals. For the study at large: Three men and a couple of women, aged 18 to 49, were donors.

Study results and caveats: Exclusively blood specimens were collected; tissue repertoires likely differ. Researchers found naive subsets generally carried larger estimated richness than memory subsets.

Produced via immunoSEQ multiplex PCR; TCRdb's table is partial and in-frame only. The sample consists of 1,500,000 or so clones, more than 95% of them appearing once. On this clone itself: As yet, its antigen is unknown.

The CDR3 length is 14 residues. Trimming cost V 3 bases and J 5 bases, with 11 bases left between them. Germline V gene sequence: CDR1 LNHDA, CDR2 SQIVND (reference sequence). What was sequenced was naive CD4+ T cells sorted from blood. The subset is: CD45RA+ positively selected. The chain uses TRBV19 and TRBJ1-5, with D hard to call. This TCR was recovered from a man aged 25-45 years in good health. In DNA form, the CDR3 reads TGTGCCAGTAGTATGGCCCTGTTGGATCAGCCCCAGCATTTT. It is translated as CASSMALLDQPQHF. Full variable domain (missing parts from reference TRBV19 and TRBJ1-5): DGGITQSPKYLFRKEGQNVTLSCEQNLNHDAMYWYRQDPGQGLRLIYYSQIVNDFQKGDIAEGYSVSREKKESFPLTVTSAQKNPTAFYLCASSMALLDQPQHFGDGTRLSIL.